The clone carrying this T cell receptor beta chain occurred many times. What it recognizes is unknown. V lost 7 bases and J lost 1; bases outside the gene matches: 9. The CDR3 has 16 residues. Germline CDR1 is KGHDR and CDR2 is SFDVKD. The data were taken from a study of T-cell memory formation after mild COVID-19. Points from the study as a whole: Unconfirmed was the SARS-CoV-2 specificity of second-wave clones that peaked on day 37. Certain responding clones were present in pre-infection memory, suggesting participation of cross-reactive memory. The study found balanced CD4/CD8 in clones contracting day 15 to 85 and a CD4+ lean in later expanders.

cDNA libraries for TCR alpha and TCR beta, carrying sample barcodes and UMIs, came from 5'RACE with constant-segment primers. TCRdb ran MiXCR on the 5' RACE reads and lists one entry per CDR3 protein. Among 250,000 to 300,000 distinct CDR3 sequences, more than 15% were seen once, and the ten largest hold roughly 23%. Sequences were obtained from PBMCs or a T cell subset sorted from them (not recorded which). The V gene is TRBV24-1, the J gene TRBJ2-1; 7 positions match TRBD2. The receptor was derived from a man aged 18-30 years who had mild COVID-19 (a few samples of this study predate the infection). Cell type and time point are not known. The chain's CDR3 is CATSGWSGVSYNEQFF. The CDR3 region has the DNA TGTGCCACCAGCGGATGGAGCGGGGTTTCCTACAATGAGCAGTTCTTC.